This TCR beta chain derives from a study of T cell repertoires in cytomegalovirus infection. Across the whole study: Public TCR beta signature analysis indicated the presence of both CMV infection and matching HLA type.

At least ten counts were recorded for this clonotype. No antigen is known for it. Study-wide results and caveats: Totalled public TCR beta family frequency picked out people who carried CMV plus the relevant HLA. Across the ex vivo response, the dominant clonotypes were HLA-C-restricted CMV-specific TCR beta clonotypes.

TCRdb ran MiXCR on the reads and lists one entry per CDR3 protein. Of about 300,000 distinct CDR3 sequences listed, about a tenth are singletons. Trimming took 4 bases from V and 8 from J, leaving 12 bases between them. The CDR3 spans 12 residues. Germline CDR1 SQVTM, CDR2 ANQGSEA. The sample taken for sequencing was PBMCs. The TCR was taken from a human donor in good health (CMV status not recorded). Some clones in this sample may be carry-over from other donors' samples. The chain joins TRBV29-1 to TRBJ2-1; possibly TRBD1 for D (6 bases). This CDR3 is CSVVRDTDEQFF. The CDR3 DNA follows: TGCAGCGTTGTCCGGGACACCGATGAGCAGTTCTTC.